This TCR beta chain was recovered during a study of shared clonotypes between healthy human individuals. Study as a whole: The study drew on a couple of women and three men aged 18 to 49 as donors.

The assay was carried out at the deep level. Replicate PCRs run on sorted subsets employed approximately 200 ng DNA, approximately 30,000 T cell genomes. Some clones are missing from TCRdb's copy, which holds only in-frame ones; the method was immunoSEQ multiplex PCR. The repertoire holds approximately 2.4 million clones, with approximately 95% as singletons. Trimming at V came to 5 bases and at J to 1 base, leaving 13 bases not matched to a gene. There are 18 residues in the CDR3. The germline gives CDR1 SEHNR, CDR2 FQNEAQ (reference sequence). The sample consisted of naive CD4+ T cells sorted from blood. The subset here: CD45RA+ positively selected. The TCR sequence derives from a young man in good health. The chain has TRBV7-9 and TRBJ1-4; 7 positions match TRBD1. The CDR3 spells CASSHTPGGVQTNEKLFF. CDR3 nucleotide sequence: TGTGCCAGCAGCCATACACCAGGGGGAGTCCAAACTAATGAAAAACTGTTTTTT.